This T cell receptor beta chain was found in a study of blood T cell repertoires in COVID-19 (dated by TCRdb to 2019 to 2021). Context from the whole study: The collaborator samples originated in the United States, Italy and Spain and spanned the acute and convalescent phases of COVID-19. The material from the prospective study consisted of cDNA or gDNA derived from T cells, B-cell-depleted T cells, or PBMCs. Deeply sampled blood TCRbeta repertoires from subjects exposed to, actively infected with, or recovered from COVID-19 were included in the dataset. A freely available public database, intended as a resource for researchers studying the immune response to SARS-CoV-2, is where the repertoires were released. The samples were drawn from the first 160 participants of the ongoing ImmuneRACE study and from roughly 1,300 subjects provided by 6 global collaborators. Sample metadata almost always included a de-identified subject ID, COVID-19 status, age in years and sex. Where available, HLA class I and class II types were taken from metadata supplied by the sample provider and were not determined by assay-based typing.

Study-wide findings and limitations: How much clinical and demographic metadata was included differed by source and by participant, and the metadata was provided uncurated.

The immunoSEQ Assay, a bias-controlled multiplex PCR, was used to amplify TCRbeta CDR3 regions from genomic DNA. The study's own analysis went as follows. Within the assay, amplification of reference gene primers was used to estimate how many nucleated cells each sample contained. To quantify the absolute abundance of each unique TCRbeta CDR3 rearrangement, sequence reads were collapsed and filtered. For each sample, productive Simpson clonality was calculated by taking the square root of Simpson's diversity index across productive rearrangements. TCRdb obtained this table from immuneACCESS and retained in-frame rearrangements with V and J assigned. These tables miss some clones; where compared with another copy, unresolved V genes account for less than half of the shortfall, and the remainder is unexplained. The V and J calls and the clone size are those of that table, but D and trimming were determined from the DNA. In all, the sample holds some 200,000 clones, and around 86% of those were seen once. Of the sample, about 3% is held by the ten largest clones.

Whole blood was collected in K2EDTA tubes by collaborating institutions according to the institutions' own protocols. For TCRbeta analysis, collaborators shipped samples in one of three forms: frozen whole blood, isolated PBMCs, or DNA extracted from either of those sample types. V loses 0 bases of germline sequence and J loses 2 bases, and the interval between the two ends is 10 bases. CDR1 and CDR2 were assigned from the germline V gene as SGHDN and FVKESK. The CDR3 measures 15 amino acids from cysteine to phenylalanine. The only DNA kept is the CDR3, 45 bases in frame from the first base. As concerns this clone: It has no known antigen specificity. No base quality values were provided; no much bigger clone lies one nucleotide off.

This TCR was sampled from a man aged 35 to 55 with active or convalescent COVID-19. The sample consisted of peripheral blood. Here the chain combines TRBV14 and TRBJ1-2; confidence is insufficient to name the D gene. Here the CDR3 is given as CASSQESSGNYGYTF. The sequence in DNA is TGTGCCAGCAGCCAAGAGTCATCGGGAAACTATGGCTACACCTTC.